This entry is about one T cell receptor beta chain. Its specificity is unknown. The data were taken from a study of shared clonotypes between healthy human individuals. The overall study: A donor's plate count was three for CD4 naive and three for CD4 memory; CD8 naive had two and CD8 memory one. Study-wide points: Memory subsets had estimated richness that was generally smaller than that of naive subsets. It was observed that roughly 5.5% of naive CD4 clonotypes were shared across several donors.

This CDR3 has 15 residues. V trimming: 6 bases; J trimming: 7 bases; junction bases outside the gene matches: 11. Germline CDR1 is SQVTM and CDR2 is ANQGSEA. Participating donors were healthy, HIV-negative adults free of recent acute infections or vaccinations. The table came from immunoSEQ multiplex PCR; TCRdb's copy has only in-frame clones and leaves some out. The table lists about 1.5 million clones, around 95% of them singletons, with roughly 1.2% in the top ten. This chain uses TRBV29-1 with TRBJ2-1; 11 bases match TRBD2. The sample consisted of naive CD4+ T cells sorted from blood. Subset in this sample: CD45RA+ positively selected. This receptor was taken from a man aged 25 to 40 in good health. This chain's CDR3 is CSVTILAGGGNEQFF. The CDR3 DNA reads TGCAGCGTCACCATCCTAGCGGGAGGAGGAAATGAGCAGTTCTTC.